Each of the 10 T cell receptor beta chains below was sequenced from the same sample in a study of OX40 agonist ivuxolimab in advanced cancers. Method: immunoSEQ multiplex PCR; TCRdb's copy keeps in-frame clones and lacks some. The repertoire holds 35,000 or so clones, with roughly 90% as singletons. The sample was CD4+ or CD8+ T cells sorted from blood, taken in a trial of the OX40 agonist ivuxolimab. The origin of the receptors is an adult with an advanced solid tumor such as melanoma, head and neck, liver or kidney cancer.

This clone is judged medium-sized. The V call is TRBV7-9, the J call TRBJ1-2; 7 bases match TRBD1. CDR3 length: 14 amino acids. Germline CDR1 reads SEHNR; CDR2 reads FQNEAQ (reference sequence). J lost 0 bases, V lost 7 bases, and 5 bases had no gene match. The CDR3 DNA follows: TGTGCCAGCACCGGGACAGACACTAACTATGGCTACACCTTC. It codes for CASTGTDTNYGYTF.

This rearrangement joins TRBV5-1 to TRBJ1-2; D ambiguous. CDR3 length: 18 amino acids. Between the trimmed V and J ends, which lost 5 bases and 2 bases, there was a span of 25 bases. From germline, CDR1 is SGHRS and CDR2 YFSETQ. The CDR3 region is CASRMTGNYKSKNYGYTF. The CDR3 DNA sequence: TGCGCCAGCAGGATGACCGGGAACTACAAGAGCAAGAACTATGGCTACACCTTC.

V usage is TRBV2 and J usage is TRBJ1-4; 7 bases fit TRBD1. This CDR3 is 16 amino acids long. Germline V gives CDR1 SNHLY, CDR2 FYNNEI. V shed 8 bases and J 4 bases; nucleotides not matched to a gene: 13. CDR3 DNA: TGTGCCAGCGGATACAGAACAGGGGCGAGTAATGAAAAACTGTTTTTT. Translation: CASGYRTGASNEKLFF.

The V and J genes are TRBV27 and TRBJ2-5; TRBD2 is a possible D gene (7 bases). Germline V lookup: CDR1 MNHEY, CDR2 SMNVEV (reference sequence). Trimming removed 5 bases from V and 1 base from J, with 20 bases in between. The CDR3 runs to 17 residues. The CDR3 reads CASSLWGAAGPQETQYF. In DNA form, the CDR3 reads TGTGCCAGCAGTCTATGGGGGGCAGCGGGGCCCCAAGAGACCCAGTACTTC.

The chain links TRBV4-2 to TRBJ2-1, with a tentative D call TRBD1 (7 bases). Trimming left V 5 bases short and J 4 bases short, with 18 bases between. CDR3 size: 16 residues. Per the germline V gene, CDR1 is LGHNA and CDR2 is YNFKEQ. The CDR3 reads CASSVTVRDSYNEQFF. CDR3 nucleotides: TGTGCCAGCAGCGTAACGGTGCGGGACAGTTACAATGAGCAGTTCTTC.

The chain combines TRBV5-1 with TRBJ1-2; TRBD1 aligns across 7 bases. J gave up 7 bases and V 0 bases, and 6 bases lay outside the gene matches. CDR1 and CDR2 (germline): SGHRS, YFSETQ. The CDR3 runs 14 residues. This CDR3 is CASSLADRDAGYTF. Here the CDR3 DNA reads TGCGCCAGCAGCTTGGCTGACAGGGATGCTGGCTACACCTTC.

The V gene is TRBV4-1, the J gene TRBJ2-7; TRBD2 matches 7 bases. J lost 2 bases, V lost 0 bases, and 7 bases had no gene match. Per the germline V gene, CDR1 is MGHRA and CDR2 is YSYEKL. The CDR3 length is 16 residues. The CDR3 here is CASSQDSGPTPYEQYF. Here the CDR3 DNA reads TGCGCCAGCAGCCAAGATAGCGGGCCTACTCCCTACGAGCAGTACTTC.

This chain joins TRBV6-1 and TRBJ1-3, with TRBD1 as a possible D gene (6 bases). Trimming took 2 bases from V and 8 from J, leaving 13 bases between them. CDR1 is MNHNS and CDR2 is SASEGT in the germline V gene. CDR3 length: 14 amino acids. CDR3 in DNA: TGTGCCAGCAGTGAAATGGGGGGCGAGTACACCATATATTTT. It translates to CASSEMGGEYTIYF.

The chain employs TRBV7-9 and TRBJ2-7, with D possibly being TRBD2 (5 bases). V lost 2 bases, J lost 7 bases, and 12 bases lay in between. Germline V gene sequence: CDR1 SEHNR, CDR2 FQNEAQ (reference sequence). The CDR3 sequence is 13 residues long. For the CDR3, the DNA is TGTGCCAGCAGCTTACCGGGGAGAGGGGAGCAGTACTTC. It is translated as CASSLPGRGEQYF.

The rearrangement joins TRBV4-1 to TRBJ1-6; 7 bases map to TRBD1. With 1 base clipped from V and 9 bases from J, the junction kept 12 bases outside the gene matches. Germline V CDR1 and CDR2: MGHRA, YSYEKL. CDR3 length equals 17 residues. CDR3 DNA sequence: TGCGCCAGCAGCCAAGCCACGACAGGGACGGACCTTTCACCCCTCCACTTT. It translates to CASSQATTGTDLSPLHF.